This T cell receptor (beta chain) appears in the sequencing data of a study of T-cell reconstitution after alpha-beta-depleted transplantation in children. The authors prepared the TCRbeta library with unique molecular identifiers. TCRdb re-analysed the PCR reads in MiXCR, keeping a single row per CDR3 protein. The sample includes nearly 400,000 distinct CDR3 sequences, 20% of them seen just once. This clonotype was seen only a few times. Trimming left V 2 bases short and J 3 bases short, with 20 bases between. The CDR3 loop spans 18 amino acids. Sequencing was performed on PBMCs from the stem cell graft donor, taken from the stem cell graft. This chain connects TRBV12-3 or TRBV12-4 to TRBJ2-1; a possible D gene is TRBD2 (6 bases). The receptor's source is a human donor who donated a stem cell graft to a child with acute myeloid leukemia. CDR3 in amino acids: CASSLRVLESGHYNEQFF. The CDR3 DNA follows: TGTGCCAGCAGTTTAAGGGTCCTGGAAAGCGGGCACTACAATGAGCAGTTCTTC.